This T cell receptor beta chain was obtained from a study of cytomegalovirus exposure and HLA in healthy donors (dated by TCRdb to the late 2010s). Turning to the overall study: In an earlier analysis of fewer than 750 of the donors, 276 Gb of sequence data and 90 million to 120 million unique TCR beta sequences from about 179 million T cells were reported. Roughly 300 gigabases of sequencing data and 78 million or so unique TCR sequences were included in an early release covering about 700 HLA-typed donors. Of the roughly 400 genotyped donors, approximately 80% fell in the genetic ancestry cluster associated with self-reported Caucasian donors. The study was designed to test whether signatures of past pathogen exposure could be identified by cataloging public T cell receptors. The study profiled the T cell repertoires of approximately 700 subjects by immunosequencing and related them to cytomegalovirus serostatus. A separate validation cohort of about 110 different subjects was used in addition to the approximately 700-subject first cohort. To predict cytomegalovirus infection status, the study combined high-throughput TCR immunosequencing, statistical association of individual TCRs with disease status, and machine learning. A later analysis re-examined previously published TCR beta repertoires from roughly 720 donors and added high-resolution HLA genotyping to investigate patterns of TCR occurrence. Rather than using new phenotypic data, the later analysis identified candidate immune exposures from TCR beta sequences and from how often those sequences occurred across donors. To decide whether each TCR beta V gene segment behaved as functional or pseudogenic, an earlier analysis of some 600 of the donors relied on high-throughput TCR beta sequencing. Donor age, sex, ethnicity and CMV serostatus were compiled together with the repertoire data. In a later genetic analysis, genome-wide SNP genotypes for about three fifths of the roughly 670 donors were used, and that subset was treated as a discovery cohort. Every repertoire in the discovery cohort had been generated on one and the same sequencing platform. Both class I and class II loci were covered by HLA typing, at four-digit resolution. The number of typed donors differed by locus: roughly 620-640 for A, B, C, DRB1 and DQB1; 522 for DQA1; 606 for DPA1; and around 490 for DPB1. Because of strong linkage in the cohort, five DR-DQ haplotypes were treated as single units for association and clustering. On average, roughly 240,000 unique TCR beta nucleotide sequences were sequenced per donor among several hundred genotyped donors of the cohort, with roughly 18% of those sequences being non-productive. What the research found in general, with its limitations: The cohort was sequenced for TCR beta chains only, and without alpha or paired-chain data the features that could be detected were limited. According to a later analysis, most CMV-associated TCR beta chains appeared to be HLA-restricted, and the HLA associations seemed to be driven largely by CMV exposure. Correlated functional status among segregating V segments might be attributable to linkage disequilibrium, but an unknown experimental factor could not be ruled out. Compared with equally common non-associated chains, HLA-associated TCR beta chains in a later analysis were more clonally expanded and had lower generation probabilities. Sequencing depth was assumed to be roughly uniform across donors in the presence/absence analyses, though that assumption may not hold. The 87-base-pair reads could not distinguish some IMGT-functional V segments, including TRBV6-2 and TRBV6-3, so those segments were excluded. A cluster of highly shared sequence variants was judged likely to be a technical artifact of the sequencing pipeline. While some public TCRs were present in many individuals, most TCR sequences turned up only very rarely across donors. A later analysis associated roughly 17,000 TCR beta sequences with specific HLA alleles at a false discovery rate of 0.05. Compared with the roughly 670-donor mean, donors in an Asian-associated ancestry cluster had fewer N-insertions in productive TCRs, according to a later genetic analysis. A later analysis reported that several top co-occurrence clusters appeared linked to parvovirus B19, influenza, CMV and Epstein-Barr virus. Because HLA typing was missing for some donors at each locus, association tests included only the typed subset. V-gene and J-gene trimming of TCR beta chains was associated with a missense DCLRE1C variant in a later genetic analysis, and the association was replicated in an independent cohort. Cytomegalovirus status was reported to be diagnosed by the classifier with high specificity and sensitivity in both the original and validation cohorts. For the cohort, immune exposure information was limited to CMV serostatus. When HLA alleles, especially DR and DQ, strongly co-occurred, attributing TCR associations to individual alleles was difficult. The authors suggested that the approach could potentially be extended to other disease states and immunological phenotypes. In the study, 150 to 200 TCR beta chains were listed as associated with cytomegalovirus. In an earlier analysis of approximately 590 of the donors, most TCR beta V segments were observed in productive rearrangements about 87% or about 30% of the time, broadly matching IMGT annotations. The earlier analysis of about 600 of the donors excluded some 16 rarely observed V segments, including chromosome 9 orphons, because counts were too low. A further reported finding was that TCR beta sequences accurately predicted the HLA-A and HLA-B alleles for most subjects in the first cohort. According to a later analysis, TCR association rates differed among HLA loci, with DRB1 alleles showing the most associated TCRs and HLA-C alleles showing the fewest. A few of the identified cytomegalovirus-associated TCR beta chains were confirmed in vitro to be specific for cytomegalovirus antigens.

The CDR3 sequence holds 15 residues, the cysteine and phenylalanine included. Left in the record is the CDR3 DNA by itself, 45 bases read in frame from the first base. The germline V gene gives CDR1 as SGDLS and CDR2 as YYNGEE. The junction shows trimming of 3 bases on V and 0 bases on J, and the gene matches do not reach 1 base of it. Comments on this clone: There is no known antigen for this receptor. No much larger clone exists at a distance of one base, and base qualities are not known.

The cohort comprised more than 550 healthy bone marrow donors. At the time of sampling, every cohort member was nominally healthy, though immune exposures that went unrecorded were likely present. The donor was CMV seronegative and was included in the group of 352 seronegative cohort members. Each donor provided a peripheral blood sample, and peripheral blood mononuclear cells were used for TCR beta sequencing. Genomic DNA extraction from the blood cell samples was performed with the Qiagen DNeasy Blood Extraction Kit. Receptor amplification or capture employed the immunoSEQ multiplex PCR assay. For the multiplex PCR, a mixture combining 60 forward primers for TCR Vbeta segments and 13 reverse primers for TCR Jbeta segments was used. A multiplex PCR assay on genomic DNA amplified the CDR3 region of rearranged TCR beta genes. The Illumina HiSeq System was used to sequence the amplified TCR beta libraries as 87-base-pair reads. The paper's processing steps were these. A later analysis counted tens of millions of unique TCR beta chains across the 500 to 850 repertoires, and around 12 million of these chains were shared by at least two donors. A nearest-neighbor algorithm error-corrected the raw reads and collapsed the reads into unique sequences, merging closely related sequences to remove PCR and sequencing errors. Alignment of CDR3 sequences to IMGT reference sequences was used to assign V, D and J gene segments. For a sequence to be retained, a match of at least six nucleotides was required to both a V gene segment and a J gene segment. Rearrangements were classified as productive when the CDR3 lacked stop codons and remained in frame with V and J, and all other rearrangements were classified as non-productive. Following IMGT convention, CDR3 was defined as the stretch from the second conserved V-encoded cysteine up to the conserved J-encoded phenylalanine. In an earlier analysis of roughly 610 of the donors, sequences lacking an unambiguous match to a single V gene segment were excluded. An earlier analysis of 500 to 600 of the donors classified V segments as functional when productive rearrangements were above 56.7% and as segregating when the standard deviation between donors was above 5%. To diagnose cytomegalovirus status from the catalog of TCR beta chain sequences, a statistical classification framework was built. V and J gene assignment, in a later analysis, came from comparing TCR nucleotide sequences with IMGT/GENE-DB human TR gene sequences. The TCRdist pipeline was used in a later analysis to assign CDR3 sequences and most-parsimonious VDJ recombination scenarios. In a later analysis, each TCR beta chain was defined by its CDR3 amino acid sequence together with its V-gene family, and reads lacking a unique V-gene family were excluded. As a way to deal with suspected cross-contamination and a sequencing artifact, a later analysis dropped hundreds of nucleotide sequences that were highly shared and had low generation probability. For each public chain, a later analysis derived a clonal expansion index from normalized ranks of inferred template counts within each repertoire. In a later analysis, generation probabilities were computed using a VDJ recombination model fitted to out-of-frame rearrangements, and the results were checked against IGoR. Hypergeometric tests were used in a later analysis to score TCR-TCR, TCR-HLA and TCR-CMV co-occurrence, with a repertoire-size bias correction applied to the TCR pairs. To estimate false discovery rates, a later analysis permuted the HLA or CMV assignments 20 times. In a later analysis, co-occurring TCRs were grouped using DBSCAN, with TCRdist sequence similarity added in when clustering inside HLA-allele-positive subsets. For co-occurrence clustering, repertoires with fewer than 30,000 or more than 120,000 public chains were excluded, along with 5 or 6 repertoires with anomalous nucleotide sharing. In TCRdb, the immuneACCESS table is reduced to in-frame sequences with V and J assigned. These tables do not hold every clone; where another copy was compared, an unresolved V gene accounts for under half, and the others remain unexplained. V and J calls and clone size come straight from that table; D and trimming were deduced from the DNA. Within this sample are 160,000 or so clones, with roughly 80% of them counted one time only. The ten largest clones capture 1.9% of the sample.

The origin of this receptor is a man between 18 and 29 years old in good health and CMV-seronegative. What was sequenced was PBMCs. The sequence links TRBV9 to TRBJ2-2; 8 bases in between match TRBD1. This receptor has the CDR3 CASSGRGPNTGELFF. The DNA reads as follows: TGTGCCAGCAGCGGCAGGGGGCCGAACACCGGGGAGCTGTTTTTT.